This T cell receptor (beta chain) appears in the sequencing data of a study of T cells in Graves' hyperthyroidism and ophthalmopathy. Study-wide points: A median around six months before onset, the model predicted ophthalmopathy. In blood, most of the thyroid clonotypes expanded above 0.001 were also present.

Unmatched junction bases numbered 4, after V lost 5 bases and J lost 5 bases. The CDR3 is 15 residues long. Germline V CDR1 and CDR2: ENHRY, SYGVKD. Diagnoses rested on clinical symptoms, serum thyroxine and TRAb, thyroid ultrasound and orbital computed tomography. Regions amplified from RNA transcripts were the TCR beta CDR3 regions. A first-round RT-PCR of the TCR CDR3 used the HTBI primer set. TCRdb re-called the multiplex PCR reads through MiXCR, storing one row per CDR3 protein. This sample has 530,000 or so distinct CDR3 sequences; around a quarter occur once, and the top ten carry about 11%. About this clonotype: Its antigen is not known.

The chain combines TRBV10-3 with TRBJ2-2; 11 bases are shared with TRBD1. This sequence was found in a woman under 40 with Graves' ophthalmopathy. Sequenced: blood. CDR3: CAISIGDRGTGELFF. CDR3 coding DNA: TGTGCCATCAGTATCGGGGACAGGGGGACCGGGGAGCTGTTTTTT.